This T cell receptor beta chain was sequenced for a study of cytomegalovirus exposure and HLA in healthy donors. Study results and limitations: In a later analysis, HLA-C alleles had the fewest associated TCRs, DRB1 alleles the most.

A note on this clone: Its matching antigen is unknown. One end of the junction fails to match germline, which may point to a read error.

With 60 Vbeta and 13 Jbeta primers, the PCR was carried out. Sequencing used immunoSEQ multiplex PCR; TCRdb keeps in-frame clones, though not all of them. The table has 150,000 to 200,000 clones, about 80% seen once. Germline CDR1 and CDR2: LNHNV and YYDKDF (reference sequence). This CDR3 is 13 amino acids long. This sequence was found in a woman aged 25-40 years in good health and CMV-seropositive. Sequencing input: PBMCs. This sequence joins TRBV15 and TRBJ2-3; TRBD2 matches 9 bases. CDR3 sequence: CATSRDPTSGQGF. The CDR3 DNA reads TGTGCCACCAGCAGAGATCCCACTAGCGGGCAGGGTTTT.